The 27 T cell receptor beta chains below all came from one sample that was sequenced in a study of T cells in Graves' hyperthyroidism and ophthalmopathy. The CDR3 regions of TCR beta were amplified from RNA transcripts. The primer set for the first-round RT-PCR of the TCR CDR3 was HTBI. One entry per CDR3 protein results from TCRdb running MiXCR on the multiplex PCR reads. This sample has some 720,000 distinct CDR3 sequences; about a sixth occur once, and the top ten carry about 8.4%. Sequencing was carried out using blood. The receptors derive from a man aged 18-30 years with Graves' hyperthyroidism.

This clonotype was seen at least ten times. The chain links TRBV11-2 to TRBJ2-3; 7 bases map to TRBD1. J lost 2 bases, V lost 5 bases, and 10 bases had no gene match. This CDR3 has 16 residues. The germline V gene encodes CDR1 SGHAT and CDR2 FQNNGV. CDR3 amino acids: CASSARWGQITDTQYF. The CDR3 DNA sequence: TGTGCCAGCAGCGCCCGGTGGGGACAGATCACAGATACGCAGTATTTT. The whole variable domain, filled in from reference TRBV11-2 and TRBJ2-3, reads EAGVAQSPRYKIIEKRQSVAFWCNPISGHATLYWYQQILGQGPKLLIQFQNNGVVDDSQLPKDRFSAERLKGVDSTLKIQPAKLEDSAVYLCASSARWGQITDTQYFGPGTRLTVL.

This clonotype has only one observation. The chain combines TRBV7-3 with TRBJ2-1, with TRBD2 matching 11 bases. CDR1 and CDR2 (germline): SGHTA, FQGTGA. The CDR3 is made up of 19 amino acids. The V segment lost 5 bases and the J segment 0 bases; nucleotides outside the gene matches: 12. As DNA, the CDR3 is TGTGCCAGCAGCCCCGGGACTAGCGGCCTTTTAAGCTCCTACAATGAGCAGTTCTTC. Protein sequence: CASSPGTSGLLSSYNEQFF.

This clonotype was counted between two and nine times. The rearrangement joins TRBV7-2 to TRBJ2-3; 8 bases are a match to TRBD2. Unmatched junction bases numbered 29, after V lost 5 bases and J lost 4 bases. From germline, CDR1 is SGHTA and CDR2 FQGNSA. This CDR3 comprises 22 residues. CDR3 amino acids: CASSPRSSRSVASGRPPDTQYF. The DNA of the CDR3 is TGTGCCAGCAGCCCCCGTTCCTCAAGGAGTGTTGCCAGCGGGAGACCCCCAGATACGCAGTATTTT.

The chain is built from TRBV7-9 and TRBJ1-2, with a weak D call TRBD1 (6 bases). Trimming removed 5 bases at V and 8 bases at J, with 15 bases between. The CDR3 covers 13 residues. Germline lookup yields CDR1 SEHNR and CDR2 FQNEAQ (reference sequence). In DNA, the CDR3 is TGTGCCAGCAGCCCCCCGGCAGGGGACGGCTACACCTTC. Its protein product is CASSPPAGDGYTF.

The genes are TRBV7-2 and TRBJ2-1; TRBD2 is a possible D gene (5 bases). Germline V gives CDR1 SGHTA, CDR2 FQGNSA. The V end lost 7 bases, the J end lost 0 bases, and 16 bases lay between the germline ends. The CDR3 has 16 residues. The CDR3, as DNA: TGTGCCAGCACCCCTTGGCGGAGGAGCTCCTACAATGAGCAGTTCTTC. Translation gives CASTPWRRSSYNEQFF.

This rearrangement joins TRBV20-1 to TRBJ2-7, with 12 bases lining up with TRBD1. The CDR3 spans 15 residues. The trim removed 5 bases at V and 2 bases at J, leaving 7 bases unmatched. Per the germline V gene, CDR1 is DFQATT and CDR2 is SNEGSKA (reference sequence). CDR3: CSAPGTGGQAYEQYF. The CDR3 DNA follows: TGCAGTGCTCCCGGGACAGGGGGCCAGGCCTACGAGCAGTACTTC.

This chain connects TRBV29-1 to TRBJ1-3; D is unresolved. The CDR3 is 13 residues long. Trimming removed 3 bases from V and 0 bases from J, with 6 bases in between. Germline-derived CDR1 and CDR2 are SQVTM and ANQGSEA. Here the CDR3 reads CSVEDYSGNTIYF. In DNA form, the CDR3 reads TGCAGCGTTGAGGACTACTCTGGAAACACCATATATTTT.

The sample holds many counts of this clonotype. This chain links TRBV27 with TRBJ2-7; D is undetermined. The CDR3 has 16 residues. The V end was cut by 0 bases, the J end by 0 bases, with 12 bases between. Germline V gene sequence: CDR1 MNHEY, CDR2 SMNVEV (reference sequence). The CDR3 loop is CASSLSWTMFSYEQYF. DNA of the CDR3: TGTGCCAGCAGTTTATCGTGGACGATGTTCTCCTACGAGCAGTACTTC.

The chain links TRBV19 to TRBJ2-2; TRBD2 matches 9 bases. From germline, CDR1 is LNHDA and CDR2 SQIVND (reference sequence). CDR3 size: 15 residues. V trimming: 6 bases; J trimming: 4 bases; junction bases outside the gene matches: 6. The CDR3 region is CASRLAGIGTGELFF. The CDR3 nucleotides are TGTGCCAGTAGGCTAGCGGGAATTGGCACCGGGGAGCTGTTTTTT. Complete variable domain (other parts from reference TRBV19 and TRBJ2-2): DGGITQSPKYLFRKEGQNVTLSCEQNLNHDAMYWYRQDPGQGLRLIYYSQIVNDFQKGDIAEGYSVSREKKESFPLTVTSAQKNPTAFYLCASRLAGIGTGELFFGEGSRLTVL.

In its sample, this clonotype was seen many times. This sequence joins TRBV28 and TRBJ2-1, with D perhaps given as TRBD1 or TRBD2 (5 bases each). V was pared by 1 base and J by 0 bases, with 7 bases between. The CDR3 totals 15 residues. Germline CDR1 is MDHEN and CDR2 is SYDVKM. CDR3 region: CASSLFGGSYNEQFF. For the CDR3, the DNA is TGTGCCAGCAGTTTATTTGGGGGCTCCTACAATGAGCAGTTCTTC.

This clonotype has just a few counts. CDR3 nucleotide sequence: TGCAGTGCTAGACCTCGGACTAGCGGGAGGGCCGGGGAGCTGTTTTTT. This gives the protein CSARPRTSGRAGELFF. V gene TRBV20-1 combines with J gene TRBJ2-2; 15 nucleotides line up with TRBD2. Germline-derived CDR1 and CDR2 are DFQATT and SNEGSKA (reference sequence). The V and J ends lost 2 bases and 6 bases, in that order; junction bases with no gene match: 4. The CDR3 is made up of 16 amino acids.

This clonotype was recorded many times. CDR3 sequence: CASSLGQGGSYEQYF. DNA of the CDR3: TGTGCCAGCAGTTTAGGTCAGGGTGGCTCCTACGAGCAGTACTTC. The chain joins TRBV28 to TRBJ2-7; maybe TRBD1 (5 bases). Trimming shortened V by 2 bases and J by 0 bases, and 11 bases separated the two germline ends. The CDR3 consists of 15 residues. In germline, CDR1 is MDHEN, CDR2 SYDVKM.

This clonotype occurred many times. This rearrangement joins TRBV30 to TRBJ2-7, with 9 bases that match TRBD1. CDR1 GTSNPN and CDR2 SVGIG come from the germline V gene (reference sequence). The CDR3 has 14 amino acids. V shed 3 bases and J 8 bases; nucleotides not matched to a gene: 11. CDR3 residues: CAWSRTGDPTKQYF. In DNA, the CDR3 is TGTGCCTGGAGCCGGACAGGGGATCCAACCAAGCAGTACTTC. The complete variable domain, with remaining parts taken from reference TRBV30 and TRBJ2-7, reads SQTIHQWPATLVQPVGSPLSLECTVEGTSNPNLYWYRQAAGRGLQLLFYSVGIGQISSEVPQNLSASRPQDRQFILSSKKLLLSDSGFYLCAWSRTGDPTKQYFGPGTRLTVT.

The chain has TRBV20-1 and TRBJ2-7; 9 positions agree with TRBD2. Per the germline V gene, CDR1 is DFQATT and CDR2 is SNEGSKA (reference sequence). The CDR3 sequence is 16 residues long. Germline trimming cut 3 bases from V and 1 base from J; bases unmatched to any gene: 10. The CDR3 DNA is TGCAGTGCTAGGAGAGGCAAGACTAGCGGTTCCTACGAGCAGTACTTC. This translates into CSARRGKTSGSYEQYF.

In its sample, this clonotype was seen a few times. The rearrangement links TRBV7-9 to TRBJ1-2, with TRBD1 identical over 9 bases. The V and J ends lost 6 bases and 6 bases, in that order; junction bases with no gene match: 5. CDR1 is SEHNR, CDR2 FQNEAQ, per germline (reference sequence). The CDR3 covers 13 residues. The CDR3 DNA follows: TGTGCCAGCAGTGTCGGACAGGGGAATGGCTACACCTTC. It translates to CASSVGQGNGYTF.

Of note for this clonotype: A much larger clone sits a single nucleotide away, making a read error possible. The genes are TRBV6-1 and TRBJ1-5; possibly TRBD1 for D (6 bases). The CDR3 runs 13 residues. Germline V lookup: CDR1 MNHNS, CDR2 SASEGT. The CDR3 sequence is CASMRGTNQRQHF. In DNA, the CDR3 is TGTGCCAGCATGAGGGGGACCAATCAGCGCCAGCATTTT.

The chain carries TRBV5-1 and TRBJ2-2; D remains unclear. This CDR3 has 13 residues. Trimming removed 1 base at V and 5 bases at J, with 6 bases between. Germline CDR1 reads SGHRS; CDR2 reads YFSETQ. The CDR3 region is CASSLMATGELFF. The CDR3 nucleotides read TGCGCCAGCAGCTTGATGGCGACCGGGGAGCTGTTTTTT.

The chain recombines TRBV28 with TRBJ2-3, with D maybe TRBD1 (6 bases). Looked up from germline, CDR1 is MDHEN and CDR2 is SYDVKM. The CDR3 totals 18 residues. V was cut by 2 bases and J by 6 bases, with 24 bases left in between. CDR3 DNA: TGTGCCAGCAGTTTAACAATAACAGGGTATAGGAATGTGGATACGCAGTATTTT. Encoded protein: CASSLTITGYRNVDTQYF. The entire variable domain, with the rest obtained from reference TRBV28 and TRBJ2-3, is as follows: DVKVTQSSRYLVKRTGEKVFLECVQDMDHENMFWYRQDPGLGLRLIYFSYDVKMKEKGDIPEGYSVSREKKERFSLILESASTNQTSMYLCASSLTITGYRNVDTQYFGPGTRLTVL.

This clonotype was seen only a few times. This rearrangement joins TRBV3-1 to TRBJ2-5, with D perhaps TRBD2 (7 bases). Germline loops: CDR1 LGHDT, CDR2 YNNKEL (reference sequence). V was clipped by 2 bases and J by 7 bases, with 11 bases between them. There are 13 residues in the CDR3. CDR3 in amino acids: CASSQRGGGTQYF. The CDR3 DNA follows: TGTGCCAGCAGCCAAAGGGGGGGTGGGACCCAGTACTTC.

This clonotype was found a few times. The chain has TRBV6-5 and TRBJ2-4, with 7 bases matching TRBD2. This CDR3 region has 15 residues. The trim removed 0 bases at V and 7 bases at J, leaving 6 bases unmatched. Germline values: CDR1 MNHEY, CDR2 SVGAGI. This chain's CDR3 is CASSYSAGVTNIQYF. In DNA, the CDR3 is TGTGCCAGCAGTTACTCGGCGGGAGTAACGAACATTCAGTACTTC.

There are many counts of this clonotype. The chain employs TRBV7-3 and TRBJ1-5; D perhaps matches TRBD1 (6 bases). The length of the CDR3 is 13 residues. Germline CDR1 reads SGHTA; CDR2 reads FQGTGA. Trimming cost V 2 bases and J 5 bases, with 7 bases left between them. DNA for the CDR3: TGTGCCAGCAGCTTAGGACAGCATCAGCCCCAGCATTTT. Residues: CASSLGQHQPQHF.

This clonotype turned up a few times. The rearrangement uses TRBV14 and TRBJ2-7, with 10 bases that match TRBD2. The CDR3 is made up of 16 amino acids. Trimming removed 0 bases from V and 2 bases from J; junction bases left unmatched: 4. The V gene's germline CDR1 is SGHDN and CDR2 FVKESK. CDR3 sequence reads: CASSQDRLAGAYEQYF. CDR3 nucleotide sequence: TGTGCCAGCAGCCAAGATCGCCTAGCGGGAGCCTACGAGCAGTACTTC.

In nucleotides, the CDR3 is TGTGCCAGCAGTTTATGGGCGGGAGGTAGGCACGAGCAGTACTTC. This translates into CASSLWAGGRHEQYF. The V and J genes are TRBV27 and TRBJ2-7; 8 bases line up with TRBD2. Germline assignment: CDR1 MNHEY and CDR2 SMNVEV (reference sequence). The trim removed 1 base at V and 5 bases at J, leaving 7 bases unmatched. The CDR3 runs to 15 residues.

This clonotype turned up a few times. CDR3 protein: CASRYRGAWDTQYF. The DNA for the CDR3 is TGTGCCAGCAGATACAGGGGGGCATGGGATACGCAGTATTTT. V usage is TRBV28 and J usage is TRBJ2-3; TRBD1 aligns across 8 bases. This CDR3 region has 14 residues. Trimming took 6 bases from V and 6 from J; bases not matched to a gene: 8. CDR1 and CDR2 from the germline V gene are MDHEN and SYDVKM.

The J gene is TRBJ2-3, the V gene TRBV9; D perhaps matches TRBD2 (6 bases). V lost 0 bases and J lost 5, with 13 bases in between. There are 15 residues in the CDR3. Germline CDR1 is SGDLS and CDR2 is YYNGEE. The CDR3 nucleotides are TGTGCCAGCAGCGTAGATCCTAGCGCCGAAGATACGCAGTATTTT. Translated: CASSVDPSAEDTQYF.

CDR3: CASSPTYSGSRTETQYF. DNA for the CDR3: TGTGCCAGCTCACCAACATATAGCGGGAGTAGGACAGAGACCCAGTACTTC. The V call is TRBV18, the J call TRBJ2-5; 9 nucleotides agree with TRBD2. Germline values: CDR1 KGHSH, CDR2 LQKENI. The CDR3 runs 17 residues. V trimming: 2 bases; J trimming: 4 bases; junction bases outside the gene matches: 11.

Many counts were recorded for this clonotype. V and J are TRBV6-1 and TRBJ1-2; possibly TRBD1 for D (6 bases). V was pared by 5 bases and J by 0 bases, with 19 bases between. The CDR3 has 17 residues. Germline CDR1 is MNHNS and CDR2 is SASEGT. The CDR3 loop reads CASSPLQGDYANYGYTF. CDR3 DNA sequence: TGTGCCAGCAGTCCCTTACAGGGAGATTACGCTAACTATGGCTACACCTTC.